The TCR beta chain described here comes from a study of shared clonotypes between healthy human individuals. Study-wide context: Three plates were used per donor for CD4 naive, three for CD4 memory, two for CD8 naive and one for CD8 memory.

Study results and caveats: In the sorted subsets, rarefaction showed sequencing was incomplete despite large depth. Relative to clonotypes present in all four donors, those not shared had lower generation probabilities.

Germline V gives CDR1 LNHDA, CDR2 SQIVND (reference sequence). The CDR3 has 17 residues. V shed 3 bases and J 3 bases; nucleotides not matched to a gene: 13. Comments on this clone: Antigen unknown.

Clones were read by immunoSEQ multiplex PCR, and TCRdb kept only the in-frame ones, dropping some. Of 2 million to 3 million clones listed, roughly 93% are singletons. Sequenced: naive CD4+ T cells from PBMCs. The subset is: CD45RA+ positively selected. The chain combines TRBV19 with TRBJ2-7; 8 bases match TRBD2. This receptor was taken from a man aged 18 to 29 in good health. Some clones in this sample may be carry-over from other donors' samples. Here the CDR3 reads CASSISGAAGDLYEQYF. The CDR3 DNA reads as TGTGCCAGTAGTATCTCCGGCGCAGCGGGAGATCTCTACGAGCAGTACTTC.